This is a list of T cell receptor beta chains from one sample in a study of technical replicates of blood from a handful of donors. Using immunoSEQ multiplex PCR, the repertoire was profiled, and TCRdb retains in-frame clones only, with some absent. The sample holds about 87,000 clones, around 93% seen once. Sequenced input: T cells isolated from PBMCs. These receptors were collected from a human donor in good health. Each CDR3 is given with its conserved first and last residue. The D gene is left open where the match is weak. The listing skips clone size in some rows; elsewhere it reads once, few, many or a size class.

clone_size,v_call,d_call,j_call,cdr3_aa,cdr3_nt
once,TRBV30,NA,TRBJ2-3,CAWSVLKDTQYF,TGTGCCTGGAGTGTACTCAAAGATACGCAGTATTTT
NA,TRBV5-4,TRBD2,TRBJ2-1,CASSTTREGNEQFF,TGTGCCAGCAGCACCACCCGGGAGGGCAATGAGCAGTTCTTC
NA,TRBV19,NA,TRBJ2-3,CASSIGANADTQYF,TGTGCCAGTAGTATAGGGGCGAACGCAGATACGCAGTATTTT
NA,TRBV6-5,NA,TRBJ2-1,CASTSLLYNEQFF,TGTGCCAGCACCTCTCTTCTCTACAATGAGCAGTTCTTC
NA,TRBV19,TRBD2,TRBJ2-7,CASSPSGLSYEQYF,TGTGCCAGTAGTCCTAGCGGGCTCTCCTACGAGCAGTACTTC
NA,TRBV19,NA,TRBJ1-5,CASSLSGWANNQPQHF,TGTGCCAGTAGTCTGTCAGGGTGGGCGAACAATCAGCCCCAGCATTTT
NA,TRBV6-1,NA,TRBJ1-5,CASSDRENQPQHF,TGTGCCAGCAGTGACAGGGAAAATCAGCCCCAGCATTTT
NA,TRBV5-8,TRBD2,TRBJ2-1,CASSSGKIAGSYNEQFF,TGTGCCAGCAGCTCGGGAAAAATAGCGGGATCCTACAATGAGCAGTTCTTC
NA,TRBV6-1,NA,TRBJ1-2,CASSEGQGWSGYTF,TGTGCCAGCAGTGAAGGGCAGGGATGGTCTGGCTACACCTTC
NA,TRBV7-2,TRBD2,TRBJ2-7,CASSAGLAGGYEQYF,TGTGCCAGCAGCGCAGGACTAGCGGGAGGCTACGAGCAGTACTTC
NA,TRBV4-1,NA,TRBJ1-5,CASSTAWGDQPQHF,TGCGCCAGCAGCACCGCTTGGGGGGATCAGCCCCAGCATTTT
once,TRBV28,TRBD1,TRBJ1-4,CASSSSGQGGEKLFF,TGTGCCAGCAGTTCCTCGGGACAGGGCGGTGAAAAACTGTTTTTT
NA,TRBV7-6,TRBD1,TRBJ2-7,CASSLGTGPVLLYNEQYF,TGTGCCAGCAGCTTGGGGACAGGGCCGGTCCTCTTGTATAACGAGCAGTACTTC
NA,TRBV7-9,TRBD1,TRBJ1-5,CASRHRQGMTNNQPQHF,TGTGCCAGCAGACATCGACAGGGAATGACTAACAATCAGCCCCAGCATTTT
once,TRBV28,NA,TRBJ1-1,CASRFDRENTEAFF,TGTGCCAGCAGATTCGACAGAGAGAACACTGAAGCTTTCTTT
NA,TRBV7-2,NA,TRBJ2-1,CASSLASGVSYNEQFF,TGTGCCAGCAGCTTAGCTAGCGGAGTCTCCTACAATGAGCAGTTCTTC
NA,TRBV28,NA,TRBJ2-7,CASSLDTYVSYEQYF,TGTGCCAGCAGCCTTGACACCTATGTATCCTACGAGCAGTACTTC
NA,TRBV7-2,TRBD2,TRBJ2-5,CASSLLPGLAVQETQYF,TGTGCCAGCAGCCTACTTCCGGGACTAGCGGTTCAAGAGACCCAGTACTTC
once,TRBV6-4,TRBD2,TRBJ2-3,CASSDSTLGTKHTQYF,TGTGCCAGCAGTGACTCGACTCTCGGGACTAAGCATACGCAGTATTTT
once,TRBV15,NA,TRBJ1-4,CATSKADFNEKLFF,TGTGCCACCAGCAAGGCGGATTTTAATGAAAAACTGTTTTTT
NA,TRBV30,NA,TRBJ1-4,CALSTGQGAWANEKLFF,TGTGCCCTCTCAACGGGACAAGGGGCATGGGCTAATGAAAAACTGTTTTTT
NA,TRBV10-3,TRBD1,TRBJ2-3,CAISESVGTGSTDTQYF,TGTGCCATCAGTGAGTCAGTGGGGACAGGGAGCACAGATACGCAGTATTTT
NA,TRBV28,NA,TRBJ1-5,CASSFPGEGQPQHF,TGTGCCAGCAGTTTCCCAGGGGAGGGTCAGCCCCAGCATTTT
NA,TRBV15,NA,TRBJ2-5,CATSRIAGETQYF,TGTGCCACCAGCAGAATAGCAGGGGAGACCCAGTACTTC
NA,TRBV27,TRBD2,TRBJ2-1,CASRTSGSFNEQFF,TGTGCCAGCAGGACTAGCGGGAGTTTTAATGAGCAGTTCTTC
NA,TRBV4-1,NA,TRBJ1-1,CASSQTLRGEAFF,TGCGCCAGCAGCCAGACACTCCGAGGGGAAGCTTTCTTT
NA,TRBV19,NA,TRBJ1-5,CASSIEKGGISNQPQHF,TGTGCCAGTTCTATAGAGAAAGGGGGAATTAGCAATCAGCCCCAGCATTTT
NA,TRBV7-2,TRBD1,TRBJ2-1,CASSLWTGEGDNEQFF,TGTGCCAGCAGCCTCTGGACAGGAGAAGGGGACAATGAGCAGTTCTTC
once,TRBV6-5,NA,TRBJ1-2,CASAPGQPANYGYTF,TGTGCCAGCGCCCCCGGACAGCCAGCTAACTATGGCTACACCTTC
NA,TRBV5-1,NA,TRBJ2-3,CASRGLILSDTQYF,TGCGCCAGCCGCGGACTTATTTTATCAGATACGCAGTATTTT
NA,TRBV25-1,TRBD1,TRBJ2-3,CASSPSPGQGSTDTQYF,TGTGCCAGCAGTCCCTCCCCGGGACAGGGTAGCACAGATACGCAGTATTTT
NA,TRBV27,TRBD1,TRBJ1-2,CASSQDRGLSGYTF,TGTGCCAGCAGCCAGGACAGGGGACTGAGTGGCTACACCTTC
NA,TRBV7-7,TRBD1,TRBJ1-4,CASSQEPGQGEKLFF,TGTGCCAGCAGCCAGGAACCGGGACAGGGTGAAAAACTGTTTTTT
NA,TRBV10-3,TRBD1,TRBJ2-7,CAISESTGAYEQYF,TGTGCCATCAGTGAGTCCACAGGGGCCTACGAGCAGTACTTC
NA,TRBV19,TRBD1,TRBJ2-5,CASSSPHFGTAETQYF,TGTGCCAGTAGTAGCCCACACTTTGGGACAGCGGAGACCCAGTACTTC
NA,TRBV27,TRBD2,TRBJ2-3,CASSSGLAGEYF,TGTGCCAGCAGTTCCGGACTAGCGGGAGAGTATTTT
NA,TRBV14,NA,TRBJ2-1,CASSQGGGVSYNEQFF,TGTGCCAGCAGCCAAGGAGGGGGAGTATCCTACAATGAGCAGTTCTTC
NA,TRBV2,TRBD2,TRBJ2-7,CASSEATSGSYEQYF,TGTGCCAGCAGTGAAGCCACTAGCGGGAGCTACGAGCAGTACTTC
NA,TRBV6-5,NA,TRBJ2-3,CASNSGSTDTQYF,TGTGCCAGCAACAGCGGGAGCACAGATACGCAGTATTTT
NA,TRBV7-9,NA,TRBJ1-4,CASSRTGNDEKLFF,TGTGCCAGCAGCCGGACGGGAAATGATGAAAAACTGTTTTTT
NA,TRBV5-4,TRBD2,TRBJ2-1,CASSQRDLYNEQFF,TGTGCCAGCAGCCAGCGGGACCTCTACAATGAGCAGTTCTTC